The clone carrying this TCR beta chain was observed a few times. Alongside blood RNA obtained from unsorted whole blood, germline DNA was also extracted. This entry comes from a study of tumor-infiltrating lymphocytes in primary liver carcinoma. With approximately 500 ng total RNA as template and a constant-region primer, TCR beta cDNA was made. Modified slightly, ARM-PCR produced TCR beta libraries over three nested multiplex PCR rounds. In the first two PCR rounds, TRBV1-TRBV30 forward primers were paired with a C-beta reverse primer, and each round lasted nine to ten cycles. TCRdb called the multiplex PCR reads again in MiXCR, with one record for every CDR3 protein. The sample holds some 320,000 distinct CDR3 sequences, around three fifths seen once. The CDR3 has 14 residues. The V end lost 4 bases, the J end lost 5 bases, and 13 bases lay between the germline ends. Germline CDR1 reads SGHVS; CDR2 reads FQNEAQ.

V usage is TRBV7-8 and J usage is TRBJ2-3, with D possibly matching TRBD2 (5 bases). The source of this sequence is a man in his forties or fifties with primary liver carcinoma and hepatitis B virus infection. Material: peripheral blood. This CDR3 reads CASSWPSEGDTQYF. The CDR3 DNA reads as TGTGCCAGCAGCTGGCCGTCAGAGGGAGATACGCAGTATTTT.